These 7 T cell receptor beta chains were all obtained from the same sample, sequenced in a study of T cell responses to AZD1222 COVID-19 vaccine. Measured with immunoSEQ multiplex PCR; TCRdb has only the in-frame clones, and not every one. Among roughly 190,000 clones listed, roughly 93% were seen once. The specimen was peripheral blood, collected on day 0 of AZD1222 vaccination. Source of these receptors: an adult in good health.

This chain links TRBV2 with TRBJ1-1; a weak D match, TRBD1 (6 bases). The V gene lost 8 bases and the J gene lost 1 base, with 11 bases spanning the gap. This CDR3 is 13 amino acids long. Germline CDR1 reads SNHLY; CDR2 reads FYNNEI. The CDR3 coding sequence is TGTGCCAGCCAGACACAGGGGAACACTGAAGCTTTCTTT. Residues: CASQTQGNTEAFF.

This CDR3 is CSASMGGEQFF. The CDR3 DNA follows: TGCAGTGCGTCGATGGGAGGTGAGCAGTTCTTC. The chain couples TRBV20-1 to TRBJ2-1, with D possibly being TRBD2 (6 bases). This CDR3 has 11 residues. Germline V lookup: CDR1 DFQATT, CDR2 SNEGSKA (reference sequence). V lost 6 bases and J 9 bases, leaving 12 bases between the germline ends.

V gene TRBV5-1 combines with J gene TRBJ2-1; weak D call: TRBD1 (5 bases). Trimming pared 4 bases from V and 0 bases from J, leaving 11 bases between. Looked up from germline, CDR1 is SGHRS and CDR2 is YFSETQ. This CDR3 comprises 15 residues. CDR3 bases: TGCGCCAGCAGCCCTGACAGTGGCTCCTACAATGAGCAGTTCTTC. It translates to CASSPDSGSYNEQFF.

The genes are TRBV11-2 and TRBJ2-2; D unclear. The CDR3 sequence is 14 residues long. Trimming left V 6 bases short and J 7 bases short, with 15 bases between. The V gene's germline CDR1 is SGHAT and CDR2 FQNNGV. Written as DNA, the CDR3 is TGTGCCAGCAGACTCAATGATGTGGTCGGGGAGCTGTTTTTT. This gives the protein CASRLNDVVGELFF.

The chain has TRBV24-1 and TRBJ1-2; weak D call: TRBD1 (5 bases). V shed 4 bases and J shed 2 bases, with 7 bases lying between them. This CDR3 spans 13 amino acids. CDR1 KGHDR and CDR2 SFDVKD come from the germline V gene. The CDR3 loop is CATSETENYGYTF. Here the CDR3 DNA reads TGTGCCACCAGTGAGACAGAAAACTATGGCTACACCTTC.

The V call is TRBV3-1 (or the pseudogene TRBV3-2), the J call TRBJ1-6; TRBD1 aligns across 7 bases. The V segment lost 4 bases and the J segment 1 base; nucleotides outside the gene matches: 7. CDR1 is LGHDT and CDR2 is YNNKEL in the germline V gene (reference sequence). The CDR3 is made up of 17 amino acids. The CDR3 sequence is CASSRRWDSSYNSPLHF. DNA for the CDR3: TGTGCCAGCAGCCGCAGGTGGGACAGTTCCTATAATTCACCCCTCCACTTT.

The V gene is TRBV4-1, the J gene TRBJ1-1; no firm D call. V dropped 4 bases and J dropped 0 bases, with 12 bases sitting between them. The length of the CDR3 is 15 residues. CDR1 is MGHRA, CDR2 YSYEKL, per germline. CDR3 DNA: TGCGCCAGCAGCCCCCAAATATCAATGAACACTGAAGCTTTCTTT. Translating it yields CASSPQISMNTEAFF.